The 21 T cell receptor beta chains presented below share a single source sample, sequenced in a study of graft-versus-host responses after intestinal transplantation. Data came from immunoSEQ multiplex PCR; TCRdb stores just in-frame clones and leaves some out. The sample lists 50,000 or so clones; about 93% were seen once. Sequencing used PBMCs, obtained around 800 days after a first intestinal transplant, on the day of a second. The origin of the receptors is a human patient who received an intestinal transplant, so some T cells may come from the graft donor.

The chain is built from TRBV19 and TRBJ1-2, with TRBD1 as a possible D gene (6 bases). Trimming cost V 9 bases and J 4 bases, with 12 bases left between them. Looked up from germline, CDR1 is LNHDA and CDR2 is SQIVND (reference sequence). This CDR3 spans 12 amino acids. The CDR3: CASEQGLYGYTF. The CDR3 DNA follows: TGTGCCAGCGAACAGGGACTCTATGGCTACACCTTC.

The chain couples TRBV10-2 to TRBJ2-7; the match to TRBD1 covers 7 bases. The germline gives CDR1 WSHSY, CDR2 SAAADI. The J segment lost 0 bases and the V segment lost 8 bases, leaving 1 base of the junction unmatched. CDR3 size: 12 residues. DNA for the CDR3: TGCGCCAGCCGGGACAGCTCCTACGAGCAGTACTTC. It yields the protein CASRDSSYEQYF.

The chain recombines TRBV5-1 with TRBJ2-3, with D tentatively TRBD2 (6 bases). This CDR3 is 15 amino acids long. From germline, CDR1 is SGHRS and CDR2 YFSETQ. V lost 4 bases and J 2 bases, leaving 14 bases between the germline ends. In DNA, the CDR3 is TGCGCCAGCAGCCCCCCGGTGGGACTCACAGATACGCAGTATTTT. It specifies CASSPPVGLTDTQYF.

The chain carries TRBV5-6 and TRBJ2-3; D ambiguous. The CDR3 covers 15 residues. Germline V gene data show CDR1 as SGHDT and CDR2 as YYEEEE. The V gene lost 0 bases and the J gene lost 4 bases, with 12 bases spanning the gap. Here the CDR3 reads CASSLGTVVPDTQYF. CDR3 coding DNA: TGTGCCAGCAGCTTGGGTACCGTAGTCCCAGATACGCAGTATTTT. Supplemented by reference TRBV5-6 and TRBJ2-3, the full variable domain reads DAGVTQSPTHLIKTRGQQVTLRCSPKSGHDTVSWYQQALGQGPQFIFQYYEEEERQRGNFPDRFSGHQFPNYSSELNVNALLLGDSALYLCASSLGTVVPDTQYFGPGTRLTVL.

This chain links TRBV28 with TRBJ1-3; the D gene is possibly TRBD1 (6 bases). CDR3 length: 15 amino acids. The V gene lost 3 bases and the J gene lost 3 bases, with 12 bases spanning the gap. CDR1 is MDHEN and CDR2 is SYDVKM in the germline V gene. CDR3 loop: CASSFLDSRGNTIYF. The CDR3 nucleotides are TGTGCCAGCAGTTTCCTGGACAGCCGTGGAAACACCATATATTTT.

There are a few counts of this clone. J is TRBJ1-4 and V is TRBV4-1; no reliable D call. This CDR3 comprises 16 residues. V lost 0 bases, J lost 8 bases, and 16 bases lay in between. Germline V gene lookup returns CDR1 MGHRA and CDR2 YSYEKL. The CDR3 nucleotides read TGCGCCAGCAGCCAAGAGGAGGGCAGAGCCTTGGAAAAACTGTTTTTT. Translated: CASSQEEGRALEKLFF.

The chain employs TRBV6-5 and TRBJ1-1; 7 nucleotides agree with TRBD1. The CDR3 contains 14 residues. The V and J ends lost 0 bases and 6 bases, in that order; junction bases with no gene match: 4. Germline V gene data show CDR1 as MNHEY and CDR2 as SVGAGI. CDR3 sequence: CASSYSLQGSEAFF. CDR3 nucleotide sequence: TGTGCCAGCAGTTACTCCTTACAGGGGTCTGAAGCTTTCTTT.

CDR3 region: CASSIPAVGGYGYTF. The CDR3 DNA follows: TGTGCCAGTAGTATTCCGGCGGTTGGAGGCTATGGCTACACCTTC. The chain links TRBV19 to TRBJ1-2, with D uncertain. This CDR3 is built from 15 residues. Germline V gene data show CDR1 as LNHDA and CDR2 as SQIVND (reference sequence). V was cut by 3 bases and J by 4 bases, with 15 bases left in between. The full variable domain, its missing parts supplied by reference TRBV19 and TRBJ1-2, is DGGITQSPKYLFRKEGQNVTLSCEQNLNHDAMYWYRQDPGQGLRLIYYSQIVNDFQKGDIAEGYSVSREKKESFPLTVTSAQKNPTAFYLCASSIPAVGGYGYTFGSGTRLTVV.

This chain connects TRBV2 to TRBJ1-5, with unresolved D. V was clipped by 4 bases and J by 2 bases, with 9 bases between them. Germline CDR1 and CDR2: SNHLY and FYNNEI. The CDR3 covers 14 residues. This CDR3 is CASSVKIGNQPQHF. CDR3 bases: TGTGCCAGCAGTGTGAAGATCGGCAATCAGCCCCAGCATTTT.

This chain joins TRBV5-1 and TRBJ2-1; 11 nucleotides align to TRBD2. The CDR3 runs 14 residues. In germline, CDR1 is SGHRS, CDR2 YFSETQ. Trimming cost V 5 bases and J 7 bases; bases outside gene matches: 5. CDR3 in DNA: TGCGCCAGCAGTAGCGGGAGGGCCGGGAATGAGCAGTTCTTC. This gives the protein CASSSGRAGNEQFF.

The chain has TRBV10-3 and TRBJ1-1; a weak D match, TRBD1 (5 bases). The CDR3 has 13 residues. Looked up from germline, CDR1 is ENHRY and CDR2 is SYGVKD. The V gene lost 6 bases and the J gene lost 6 bases, with 14 bases spanning the gap. As DNA, the CDR3 is TGTGCCATCAGCCGGGGACCGGATTCTGAAGCTTTCTTT. Protein: CAISRGPDSEAFF.

The chain has TRBV7-3 and TRBJ2-1, with TRBD2 matching over 10 bases. V lost 7 bases and J lost 4; bases outside the gene matches: 7. The germline gives CDR1 SGHTA, CDR2 FQGTGA. This CDR3 is built from 15 residues. The CDR3 region is CASTPAGGNYNEQFF. For the CDR3, the DNA is TGTGCCAGCACCCCAGCGGGAGGGAATTACAATGAGCAGTTCTTC.

This CDR3 is CASSEGLAGDNEQFF. Written as DNA, the CDR3 is TGTGCCAGCAGCGAGGGGCTAGCGGGGGACAATGAGCAGTTCTTC. The chain employs TRBV11-2 and TRBJ2-1, with 10 bases fitting TRBD2. V gave up 5 bases and J gave up 5 bases; unmatched junction bases: 6. The CDR3 contains 15 residues. CDR1 is SGHAT, CDR2 FQNNGV, per germline.

This chain uses TRBV30 with TRBJ2-7, with TRBD1 matching 8 bases. The CDR3 contains 13 residues. The germline V gene has CDR1 GTSNPN and CDR2 SVGIG (reference sequence). Germline trimming cut 2 bases from V and 7 bases from J; bases unmatched to any gene: 7. The CDR3 reads CAWSSRGLGEQYF. The CDR3 DNA reads as TGTGCCTGGAGTTCCAGGGGGCTGGGGGAGCAGTACTTC.

The chain carries TRBV7-9 and TRBJ2-5; D could derive from TRBD1 or TRBD2 (5 bases each). Looked up from germline, CDR1 is SEHNR and CDR2 is FQNEAQ (reference sequence). V was trimmed by 4 bases and J by 5 bases, leaving 11 bases between them. This CDR3 has 13 residues. Here the CDR3 DNA reads TGTGCCAGCAGCTCCCGGTGGGGGGAGACCCAGTACTTC. As protein: CASSSRWGETQYF.

V and J are TRBV5-8 and TRBJ2-3; 8 bases are a match to TRBD1. J was trimmed by 3 bases and V by 2 bases; bases with no gene match: 5. This CDR3 is built from 15 residues. The germline gives CDR1 SGHTS, CDR2 YDEGEE. CDR3 bases: TGTGCCAGCAGCTTAGGACAGGGCAGGACAGATACGCAGTATTTT. Translation gives CASSLGQGRTDTQYF.

This chain links TRBV19 with TRBJ1-4; D uncertain. Per germline, CDR1 LNHDA and CDR2 SQIVND (reference sequence). The CDR3 length is 11 residues. V gave up 5 bases and J gave up 11 bases, with 9 bases separating them. The CDR3 region is CASSARGKLFF. The DNA for the CDR3 is TGTGCCAGTAGTGCCCGAGGGAAACTGTTTTTT.

This chain joins TRBV28 and TRBJ2-7; possible D gene TRBD1, 5 bases. The V gene's germline CDR1 is MDHEN and CDR2 SYDVKM. V gave up 7 bases and J gave up 1 base, with 14 bases separating them. The CDR3 length is 14 residues. The CDR3 sequence: CASIGQGRSYEQYF. The DNA for the CDR3 is TGTGCCAGCATCGGGCAGGGAAGGTCCTACGAGCAGTACTTC.

This sequence joins TRBV2 and TRBJ2-3; TRBD2 agrees at 7 bases. Germline-derived CDR1 and CDR2 are SNHLY and FYNNEI. This CDR3 region has 13 residues. V dropped 8 bases and J dropped 3; count of bases not matched to a gene: 5. The CDR3 DNA reads as TGTGCCAGCGGGGGGGGTAGAACAGATACGCAGTATTTT. Amino acids: CASGGGRTDTQYF. Using reference TRBV2 and TRBJ2-3 for the parts outside the CDR3, the full variable domain is EPEVTQTPSHQVTQMGQEVILRCVPISNHLYFYWYRQILGQKVEFLVSFYNNEISEKSEIFDDQFSVERPDGSNFTLKIRSTKLEDSAMYFCASGGGRTDTQYFGPGTRLTVL.

The chain is built from TRBV4-1 and TRBJ1-2; D not resolved. The CDR3 length is 17 residues. Germline loops: CDR1 MGHRA, CDR2 YSYEKL. V was shortened by 5 bases and J by 4 bases, with 23 bases between the two germline ends. The CDR3 region is CASSMGAQNRKTYGYTF. In DNA, the CDR3 is TGCGCCAGCAGCATGGGTGCCCAGAACCGAAAGACCTATGGCTACACCTTC.

A single count supports this clone. This sequence joins TRBV20-1 and TRBJ2-7; D remains ambiguous. With 8 bases removed from V and 0 bases from J, the gap between germline ends came to 2 bases. CDR3 length: 9 residues. Germline V CDR1 and CDR2: DFQATT, SNEGSKA (reference sequence). The CDR3 protein is CSSSYEQYF. Here the CDR3 DNA reads TGCAGTTCCTCCTACGAGCAGTACTTC.